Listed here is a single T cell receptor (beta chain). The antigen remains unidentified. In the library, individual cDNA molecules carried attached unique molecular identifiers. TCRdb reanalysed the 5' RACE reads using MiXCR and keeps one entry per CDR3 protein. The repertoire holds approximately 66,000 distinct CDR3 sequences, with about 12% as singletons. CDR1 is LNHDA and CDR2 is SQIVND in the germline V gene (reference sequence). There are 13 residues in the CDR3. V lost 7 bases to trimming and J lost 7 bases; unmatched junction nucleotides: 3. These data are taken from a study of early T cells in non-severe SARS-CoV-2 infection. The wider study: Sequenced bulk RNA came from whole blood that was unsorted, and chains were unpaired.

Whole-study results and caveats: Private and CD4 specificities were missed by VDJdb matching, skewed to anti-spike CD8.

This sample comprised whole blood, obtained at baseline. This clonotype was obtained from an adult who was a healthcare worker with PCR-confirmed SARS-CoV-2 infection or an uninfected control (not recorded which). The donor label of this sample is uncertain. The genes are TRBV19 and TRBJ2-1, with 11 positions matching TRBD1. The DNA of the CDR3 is TGTGCCAGTATCGGACAGGGGGCTAATGAGCAGTTCTTC. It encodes CASIGQGANEQFF.